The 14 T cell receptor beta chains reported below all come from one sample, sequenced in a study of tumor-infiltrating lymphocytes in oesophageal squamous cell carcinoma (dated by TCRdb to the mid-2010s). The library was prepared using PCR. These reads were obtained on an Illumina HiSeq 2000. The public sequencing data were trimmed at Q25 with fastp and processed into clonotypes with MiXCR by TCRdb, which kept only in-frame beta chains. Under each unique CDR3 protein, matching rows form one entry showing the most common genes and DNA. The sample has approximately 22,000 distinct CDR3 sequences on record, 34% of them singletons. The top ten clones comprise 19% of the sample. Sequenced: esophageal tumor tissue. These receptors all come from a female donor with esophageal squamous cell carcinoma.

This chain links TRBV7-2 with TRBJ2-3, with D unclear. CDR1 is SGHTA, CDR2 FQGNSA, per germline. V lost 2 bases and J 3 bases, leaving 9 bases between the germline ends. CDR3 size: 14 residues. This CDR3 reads CASSLLSATDTQYF. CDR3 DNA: TGTGCCAGCAGCTTATTGTCCGCAACAGATACGCAGTATTTT.

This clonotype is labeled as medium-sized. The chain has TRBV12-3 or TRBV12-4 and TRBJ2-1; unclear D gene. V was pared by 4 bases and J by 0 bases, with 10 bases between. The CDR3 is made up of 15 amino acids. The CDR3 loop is CASSSTRVSYNEQFF. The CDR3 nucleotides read TGTGCCAGCAGTTCTACCCGGGTCTCCTACAATGAGCAGTTCTTC.

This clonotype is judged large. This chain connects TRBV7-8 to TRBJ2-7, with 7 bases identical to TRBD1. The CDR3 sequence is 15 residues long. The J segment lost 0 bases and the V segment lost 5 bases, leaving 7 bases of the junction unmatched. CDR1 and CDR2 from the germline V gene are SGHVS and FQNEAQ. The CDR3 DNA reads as TGTGCCAGCAGCCCAAGACAGGGTCCCTCCTACGAGCAGTACTTC. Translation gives CASSPRQGPSYEQYF.

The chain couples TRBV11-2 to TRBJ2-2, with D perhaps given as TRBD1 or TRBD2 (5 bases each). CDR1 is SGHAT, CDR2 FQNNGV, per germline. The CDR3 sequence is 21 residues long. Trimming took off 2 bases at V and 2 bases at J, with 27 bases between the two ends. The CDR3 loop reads CASSLNGRGPRQKTNTGELFF. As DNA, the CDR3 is TGTGCCAGCAGCTTAAATGGGAGAGGGCCAAGACAGAAAACAAACACCGGGGAGCTGTTTTTT. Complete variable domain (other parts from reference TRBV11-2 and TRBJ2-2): EAGVAQSPRYKIIEKRQSVAFWCNPISGHATLYWYQQILGQGPKLLIQFQNNGVVDDSQLPKDRFSAERLKGVDSTLKIQPAKLEDSAVYLCASSLNGRGPRQKTNTGELFFGEGSRLTVL.

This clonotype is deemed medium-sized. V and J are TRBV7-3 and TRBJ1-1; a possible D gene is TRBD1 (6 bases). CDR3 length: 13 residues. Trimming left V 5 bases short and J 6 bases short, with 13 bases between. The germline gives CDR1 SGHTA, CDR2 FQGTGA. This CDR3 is CASSVLQGSEAFF. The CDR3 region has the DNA TGTGCCAGCAGCGTCCTACAGGGCTCTGAAGCTTTCTTT.

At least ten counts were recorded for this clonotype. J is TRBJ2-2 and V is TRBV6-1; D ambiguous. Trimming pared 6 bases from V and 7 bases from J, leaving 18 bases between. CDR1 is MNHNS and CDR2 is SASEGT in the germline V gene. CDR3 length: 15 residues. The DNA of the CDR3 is TGTGCCAGCAGACCCCCGGCAGGTCGCGGCGGGGAGCTGTTTTTT. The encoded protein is CASRPPAGRGGELFF.

This CDR3 reads CASSTQGQPQHF. For the CDR3, the DNA is TGTGCCAGCAGCACACAGGGACAGCCCCAGCATTTT. The rearrangement uses TRBV12-3 or TRBV12-4 and TRBJ1-5, with D possibly matching TRBD1 (6 bases). The CDR3 has 12 amino acids. The ends were cut back, 6 bases at V and 7 bases at J, with 10 bases in the middle.

The CDR3 spells CASSPLLGGAETQYF. In nucleotides, the CDR3 is TGTGCCAGTAGCCCCCTACTTGGGGGCGCGGAGACCCAGTACTTC. The rearrangement uses TRBV19 and TRBJ2-5; the D gene is possibly TRBD1 (6 bases). Per the germline V gene, CDR1 is LNHDA and CDR2 is SQIVND (reference sequence). The length of the CDR3 is 15 residues. With 6 bases removed from V and 5 bases from J, the gap between germline ends came to 19 bases.

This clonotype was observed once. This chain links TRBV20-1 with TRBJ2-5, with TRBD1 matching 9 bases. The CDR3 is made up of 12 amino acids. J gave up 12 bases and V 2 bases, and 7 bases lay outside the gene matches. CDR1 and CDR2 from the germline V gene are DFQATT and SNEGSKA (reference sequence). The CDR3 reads CSARPRDRAEYF. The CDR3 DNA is TGCAGTGCTAGACCCCGGGACAGGGCCGAGTACTTC.

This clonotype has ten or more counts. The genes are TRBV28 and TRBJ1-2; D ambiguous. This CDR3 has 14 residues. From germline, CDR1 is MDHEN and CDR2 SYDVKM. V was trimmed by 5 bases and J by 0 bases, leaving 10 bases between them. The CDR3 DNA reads TGTGCCAGCAGTCCGCATCCACCTAACTATGGCTACACCTTC. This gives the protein CASSPHPPNYGYTF.

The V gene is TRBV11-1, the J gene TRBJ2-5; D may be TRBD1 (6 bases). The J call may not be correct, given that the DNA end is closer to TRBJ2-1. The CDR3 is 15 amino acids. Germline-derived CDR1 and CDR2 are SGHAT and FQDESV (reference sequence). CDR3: CASSPGQTGIDEQFF. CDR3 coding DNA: TGTGCCAGCAGCCCAGGACAGACTGGGATCGATGAGCAGTTCTTC.

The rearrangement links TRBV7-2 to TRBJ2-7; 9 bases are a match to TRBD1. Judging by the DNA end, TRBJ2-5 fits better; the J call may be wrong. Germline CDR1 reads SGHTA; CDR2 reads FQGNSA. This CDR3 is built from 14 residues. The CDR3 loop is CASSSRTGAETQYF. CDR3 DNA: TGTGCCAGCAGCTCCCGGACAGGGGCGGAGACCCAGTACTTC.

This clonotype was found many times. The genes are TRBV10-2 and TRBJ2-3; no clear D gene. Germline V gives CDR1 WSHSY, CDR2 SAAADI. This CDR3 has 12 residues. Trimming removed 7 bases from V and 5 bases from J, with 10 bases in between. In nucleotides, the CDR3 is TGCGCCAGCACTGGCAGACGAGATACGCAGTATTTT. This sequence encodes CASTGRRDTQYF.

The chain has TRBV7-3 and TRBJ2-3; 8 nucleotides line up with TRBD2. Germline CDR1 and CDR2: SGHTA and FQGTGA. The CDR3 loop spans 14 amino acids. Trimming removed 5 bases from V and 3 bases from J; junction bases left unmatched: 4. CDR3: CASSTGGWTDTQYF. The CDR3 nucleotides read TGTGCCAGCAGCACGGGGGGGTGGACAGATACGCAGTATTTT.